Below, 9 T cell receptor beta chains from the same sample are listed, as sequenced in a study of brain metastases from non-small cell lung cancer. The assay was immunoSEQ multiplex PCR, and TCRdb's table has in-frame clones only and misses some. Here the sample spans some 1,500 clones, around 81% being singletons. The sequenced material came from tissue from a brain metastasis. All receptors come from a donor at least 40 years old with non-small cell lung cancer.

Comment on this clone: Mismatch with germline at one junction end may stem from a read error. The chain carries TRBV5-1 and TRBJ1-1, with D hard to call. The CDR3 is 14 amino acids. The germline V gene has CDR1 SGHRS and CDR2 YFSETQ. The CDR3 DNA is TGTGCCAGCAGCTTGGACGGTATGAACACTGAAGCTTTCTTT. Encoded protein: CASSLDGMNTEAFF. Using reference TRBV5-1 and TRBJ1-1 for the parts outside the CDR3, the full variable domain is KAGVTQTPRYLIKTRGQQVTLSCSPISGHRSVSWYQQTPGQGLQFLFEYFSETQRNKGNFPGRFSGRQFSNSRSEMNVSTLELGDSALYLCASSLDGMNTEAFFGQGTRLTVV.

J is TRBJ1-6 and V is TRBV5-8; D gene uncertain. Trimming stripped 2 bases from V and 8 bases from J, with 5 bases between. Germline CDR1 reads SGHTS; CDR2 reads YDEGEE. CDR3 length equals 12 residues. Here the CDR3 reads CASSFRDSPLHF. Written as DNA, the CDR3 is TGTGCCAGCAGCTTTAGAGATTCACCCCTCCACTTT.

As concerns this clone: At one end, the junction sequence differs from germline, possibly due to a read error. The chain is built from TRBV12-5 and TRBJ2-1; D tentatively fits TRBD1 or TRBD2 (5 bases each). There are 15 residues in the CDR3. Looked up from germline, CDR1 is LGHNT and CDR2 is FRNRAP. The CDR3 spells CTSGLRSGNNNEQFF. The CDR3 bases are TGTACTAGTGGTTTGCGGTCAGGGAACAACAATGAGCAGTTCTTC.

This clone was seen once. This rearrangement joins TRBV13 to TRBJ2-7, with D perhaps matching TRBD1 (6 bases). Germline lookup yields CDR1 PRHDT and CDR2 FYEKMQ (reference sequence). The CDR3 is 15 residues long. Trimming left V 1 base short and J 1 base short, with 11 bases between. The DNA for the CDR3 is TGTGCCAGCAGCTTAGTCAACCAGGGGTCCTACGAGCAGTACTTC. Protein: CASSLVNQGSYEQYF.

This clone has just a few counts. The chain has TRBV19 and TRBJ2-2, with TRBD1 matching over 7 bases. CDR1 and CDR2 from the germline V gene are LNHDA and SQIVND (reference sequence). V shed 6 bases, J shed 3 bases, and the junction held 7 bases outside the gene matches. CDR3 size: 15 residues. This CDR3 is CASRRQGRDTGELFF. Written as DNA, the CDR3 is TGTGCCAGTAGGCGACAGGGTAGGGACACCGGGGAGCTGTTTTTT.

The rearrangement links TRBV4-3 to TRBJ1-2, with D possibly TRBD1 on 5 matching bases. The V gene's germline CDR1 is LGHNA and CDR2 YSLEER. The V gene lost 9 bases and the J gene lost 8 bases, with 19 bases spanning the gap. The CDR3 runs to 13 residues. The CDR3 loop is CASSSTIGTGYTF. The CDR3 bases are TGCGCCAGTAGTTCGACCATCGGGACGGGCTACACCTTC.

As to this clone: Within the sample, other DNA sequences also encode this same CDR3. The V gene is TRBV7-2, the J gene TRBJ1-1; 8 nucleotides align to TRBD1. The V gene end was trimmed by 1 base and the J gene end by 5 bases; junction bases not matched to a gene: 3. The V gene's germline CDR1 is SGHTA and CDR2 FQGNSA. The CDR3 totals 14 residues. The CDR3 loop is CASSLGRGHTEAFF. In nucleotides, the CDR3 is TGTGCCAGCAGCTTAGGCAGGGGGCATACTGAAGCTTTCTTT.

The table lists this clone with a few counts. The chain joins TRBV28 to TRBJ2-7; D may be TRBD1 (8 bases). The V gene's germline CDR1 is MDHEN and CDR2 SYDVKM. The CDR3 covers 17 residues. V was shortened by 2 bases and J by 1 base, with 18 bases between the two germline ends. As DNA, the CDR3 is TGTGCCAGCAGTTTAGGGAGGGGGACAGGTTTTTCCTACGAGCAGTACTTC. Translating gives CASSLGRGTGFSYEQYF.

For this clone: Its ends do not fully match the called genes, so a read error is possible. The chain is built from TRBV6-1 and TRBJ1-2; D not certain. Germline V gives CDR1 MNHNS, CDR2 SASEGT. The CDR3 length is 13 residues. The CDR3 reads CASSEDRNYGYTF. The CDR3 bases are TGTGCCAGCAGCGAAGACCGTAACTATGGCTACACCTTC.